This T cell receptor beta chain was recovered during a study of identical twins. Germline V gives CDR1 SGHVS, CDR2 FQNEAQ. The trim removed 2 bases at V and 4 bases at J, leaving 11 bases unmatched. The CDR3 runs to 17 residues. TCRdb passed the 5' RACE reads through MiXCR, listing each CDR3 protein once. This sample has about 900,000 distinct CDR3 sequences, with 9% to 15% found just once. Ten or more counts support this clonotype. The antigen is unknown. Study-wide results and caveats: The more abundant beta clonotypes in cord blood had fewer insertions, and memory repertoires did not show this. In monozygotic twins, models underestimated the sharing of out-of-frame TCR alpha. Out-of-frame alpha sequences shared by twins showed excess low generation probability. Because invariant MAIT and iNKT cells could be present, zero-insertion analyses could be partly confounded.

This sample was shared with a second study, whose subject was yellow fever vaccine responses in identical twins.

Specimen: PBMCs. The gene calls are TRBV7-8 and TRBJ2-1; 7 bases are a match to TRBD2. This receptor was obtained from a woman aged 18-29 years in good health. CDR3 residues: CASSLLGGSFSYNEQFF. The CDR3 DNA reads TGTGCCAGCAGCTTACTGGGCGGGAGTTTTTCGTACAATGAGCAGTTCTTC.